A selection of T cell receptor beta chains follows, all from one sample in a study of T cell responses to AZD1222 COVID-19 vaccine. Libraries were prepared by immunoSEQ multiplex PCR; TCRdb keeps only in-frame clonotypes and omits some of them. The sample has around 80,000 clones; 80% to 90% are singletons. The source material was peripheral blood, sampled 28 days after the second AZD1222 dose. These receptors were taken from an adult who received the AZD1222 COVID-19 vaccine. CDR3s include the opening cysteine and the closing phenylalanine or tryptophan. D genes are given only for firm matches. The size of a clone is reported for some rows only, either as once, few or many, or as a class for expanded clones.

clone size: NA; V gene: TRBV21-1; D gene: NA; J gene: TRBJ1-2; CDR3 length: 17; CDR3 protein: CASSPGDRGLRIDGYTF; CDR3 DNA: TGTGCCAGCAGCCCTGGGGACAGGGGGCTCAGAATCGATGGCTACACCTTC
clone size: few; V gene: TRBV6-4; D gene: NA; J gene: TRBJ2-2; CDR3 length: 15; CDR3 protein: CASSDSGGAYGELFF; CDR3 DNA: TGTGCCAGCAGTGACTCGGGGGGGGCCTACGGGGAGCTGTTTTTT
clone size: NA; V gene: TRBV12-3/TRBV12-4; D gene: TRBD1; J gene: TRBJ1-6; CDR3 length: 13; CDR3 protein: CASRGQSNSPLHF; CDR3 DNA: TGTGCCAGCAGGGGACAGAGTAATTCACCCCTCCACTTT
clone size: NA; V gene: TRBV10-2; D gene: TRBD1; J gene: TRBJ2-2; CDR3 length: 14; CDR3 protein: CASGQGPNTGELFF; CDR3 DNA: TGCGCCAGCGGACAGGGGCCGAACACCGGGGAGCTGTTTTTT
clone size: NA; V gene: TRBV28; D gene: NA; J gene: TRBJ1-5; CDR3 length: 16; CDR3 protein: CASSPPGSYSNQPQHF; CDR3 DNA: TGTGCCAGCAGCCCTCCAGGGAGTTATAGCAATCAGCCCCAGCATTTT
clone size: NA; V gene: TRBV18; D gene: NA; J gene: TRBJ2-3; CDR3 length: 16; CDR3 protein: CASSPRSSGFTDTQYF; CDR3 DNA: TGTGCCAGCTCACCTAGGAGTTCAGGGTTCACAGATACGCAGTATTTT
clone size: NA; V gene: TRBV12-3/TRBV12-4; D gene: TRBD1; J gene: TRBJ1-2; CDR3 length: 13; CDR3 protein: CASSQQGRKGYTF; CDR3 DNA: TGTGCCAGCAGTCAACAGGGGCGGAAAGGCTACACCTTC
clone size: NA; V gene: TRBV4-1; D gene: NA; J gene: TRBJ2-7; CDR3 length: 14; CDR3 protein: CASSQSPGSYEQYF; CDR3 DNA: TGCGCCAGCAGCCAGAGTCCCGGCTCCTACGAGCAGTACTTC
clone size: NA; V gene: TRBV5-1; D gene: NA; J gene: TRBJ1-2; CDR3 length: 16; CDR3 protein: CASSLGRDTLTYGYTF; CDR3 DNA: TGCGCCAGCAGCTTGGGCCGGGACACACTTACCTATGGCTACACCTTC
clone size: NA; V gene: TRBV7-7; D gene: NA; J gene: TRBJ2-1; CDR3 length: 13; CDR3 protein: CASSLGGHNEQFF; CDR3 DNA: TGTGCTAGCAGCTTAGGCGGGCACAATGAGCAGTTCTTC
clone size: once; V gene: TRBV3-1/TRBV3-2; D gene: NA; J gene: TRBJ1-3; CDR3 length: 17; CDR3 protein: CASSPRDFTSSGNTIYF; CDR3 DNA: TGTGCCAGCAGCCCCCGGGACTTCACTAGCTCTGGAAACACCATATATTTT
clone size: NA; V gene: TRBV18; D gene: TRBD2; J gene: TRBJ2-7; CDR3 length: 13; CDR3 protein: CASSPSGGGEQYF; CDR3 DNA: TGTGCCAGCTCACCTAGCGGGGGTGGCGAGCAGTACTTC
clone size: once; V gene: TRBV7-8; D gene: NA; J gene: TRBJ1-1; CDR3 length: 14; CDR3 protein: CASSLWGLNTEAFF; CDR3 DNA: TGTGCCAGCAGCTTATGGGGTTTGAACACTGAAGCTTTCTTT
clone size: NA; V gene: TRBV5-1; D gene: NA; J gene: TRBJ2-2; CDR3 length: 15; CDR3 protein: CASSLEGWSDGELFF; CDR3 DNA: TGCGCCAGCAGCTTGGAGGGTTGGTCTGACGGGGAGCTGTTTTTT
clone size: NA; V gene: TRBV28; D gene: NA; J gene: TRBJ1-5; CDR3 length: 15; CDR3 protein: CASSLLGGNNQPQHF; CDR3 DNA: TGTGCCAGCAGTTTATTGGGGGGAAATAATCAGCCCCAGCATTTT
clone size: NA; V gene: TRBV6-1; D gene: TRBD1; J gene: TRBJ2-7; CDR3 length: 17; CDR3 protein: CASSEALDRGHSYEQYF; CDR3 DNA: TGTGCCAGCAGTGAAGCTTTGGACAGGGGGCACTCCTACGAGCAGTACTTC
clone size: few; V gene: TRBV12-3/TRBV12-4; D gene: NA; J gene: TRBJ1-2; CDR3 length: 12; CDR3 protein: CASSFLYHGYTF; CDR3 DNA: TGTGCCAGCAGTTTCCTCTACCATGGCTACACCTTC
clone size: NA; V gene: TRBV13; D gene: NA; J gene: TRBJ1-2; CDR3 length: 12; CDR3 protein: CASSLRGGGYTF; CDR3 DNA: TGTGCCAGCAGCTTACGGGGGGGTGGCTACACCTTC
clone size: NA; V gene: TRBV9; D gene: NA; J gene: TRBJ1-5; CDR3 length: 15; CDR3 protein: CASSVEGGANQPQHF; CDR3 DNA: TGTGCCAGCAGCGTAGAAGGAGGTGCCAATCAGCCCCAGCATTTT
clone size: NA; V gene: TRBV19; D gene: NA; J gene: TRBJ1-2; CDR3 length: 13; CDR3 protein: CASSLAPNYGYTF; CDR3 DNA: TGTGCCAGTAGCCTCGCTCCAAACTATGGCTACACCTTC
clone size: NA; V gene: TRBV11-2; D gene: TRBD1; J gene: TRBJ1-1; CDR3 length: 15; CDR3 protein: CASSLVGQGAPEAFF; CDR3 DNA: TGTGCCAGCAGCTTAGTAGGGCAGGGGGCCCCTGAAGCTTTCTTT
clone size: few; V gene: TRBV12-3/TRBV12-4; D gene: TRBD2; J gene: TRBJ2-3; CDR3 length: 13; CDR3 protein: CASRGTSGGTQYF; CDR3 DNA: TGTGCCAGCAGGGGGACTAGCGGGGGGACGCAGTATTTT
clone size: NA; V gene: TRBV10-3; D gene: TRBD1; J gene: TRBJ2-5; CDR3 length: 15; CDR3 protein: CAIRRTGQDQETQYF; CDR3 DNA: TGTGCCATCAGAAGGACGGGACAGGATCAAGAGACCCAGTACTTC
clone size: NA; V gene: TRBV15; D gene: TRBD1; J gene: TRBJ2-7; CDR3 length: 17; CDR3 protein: CATSRDWGGQGRAEQYF; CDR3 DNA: TGTGCCACCAGCAGAGATTGGGGGGGACAGGGAAGGGCCGAGCAGTACTTC
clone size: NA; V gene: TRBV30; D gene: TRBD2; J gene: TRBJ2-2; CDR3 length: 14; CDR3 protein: CAWRRGANTGELFF; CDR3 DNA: TGTGCCTGGAGACGGGGGGCGAACACCGGGGAGCTGTTTTTT
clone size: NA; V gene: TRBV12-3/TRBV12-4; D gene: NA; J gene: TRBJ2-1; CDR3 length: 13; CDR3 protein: CASSNRVYNEQFF; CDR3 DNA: TGTGCCAGCAGTAACCGGGTCTACAATGAGCAGTTCTTC
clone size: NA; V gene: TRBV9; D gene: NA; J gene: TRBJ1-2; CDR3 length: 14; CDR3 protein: CASSVGRGGYGYTF; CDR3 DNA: TGTGCCAGCAGCGTAGGCAGGGGAGGTTATGGCTACACCTTC
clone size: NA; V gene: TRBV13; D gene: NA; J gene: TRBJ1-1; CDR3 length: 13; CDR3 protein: CASSFRASNEAFF; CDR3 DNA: TGTGCCAGCAGCTTTAGGGCCTCGAATGAAGCTTTCTTT
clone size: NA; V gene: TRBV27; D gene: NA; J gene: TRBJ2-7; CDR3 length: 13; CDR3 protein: CASSVQGGNEQYF; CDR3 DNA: TGTGCCAGCAGTGTACAGGGAGGAAACGAGCAGTACTTC
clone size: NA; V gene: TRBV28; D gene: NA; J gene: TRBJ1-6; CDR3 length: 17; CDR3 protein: CASNFQLTGTNNSPLHF; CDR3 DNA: TGTGCCAGCAACTTTCAACTAACAGGGACAAATAATTCACCCCTCCACTTT
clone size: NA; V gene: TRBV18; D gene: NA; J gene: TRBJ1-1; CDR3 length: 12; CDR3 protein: CASSPPHTEAFF; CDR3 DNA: TGTGCCAGCTCACCACCGCACACTGAAGCTTTCTTT
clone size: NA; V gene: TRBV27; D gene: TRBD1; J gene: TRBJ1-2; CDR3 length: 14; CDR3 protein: CASSRRDSFYGYTF; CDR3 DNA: TGTGCCAGCAGCCGCAGGGACAGCTTTTATGGCTACACCTTC
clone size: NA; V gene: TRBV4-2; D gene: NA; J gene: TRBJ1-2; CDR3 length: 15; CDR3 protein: CASSQEKEFNYGYTF; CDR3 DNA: TGTGCCAGCAGCCAAGAGAAGGAGTTTAACTATGGCTACACCTTC
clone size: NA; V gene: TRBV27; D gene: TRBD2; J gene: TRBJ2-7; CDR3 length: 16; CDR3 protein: CASSRTSGGVGYEQYF; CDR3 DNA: TGTGCCAGCAGTCGGACTAGCGGGGGGGTAGGCTACGAGCAGTACTTC
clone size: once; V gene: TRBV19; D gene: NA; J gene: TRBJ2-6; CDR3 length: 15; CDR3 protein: CASSIEAIRANVLTF; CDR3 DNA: TGTGCCAGTAGTATTGAGGCGATTAGGGCCAACGTCCTGACTTTC
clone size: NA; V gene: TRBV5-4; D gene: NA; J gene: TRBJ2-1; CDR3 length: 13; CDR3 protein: CASSWTVYNEQFF; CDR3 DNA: TGTGCCAGCAGCTGGACAGTCTACAATGAGCAGTTCTTC
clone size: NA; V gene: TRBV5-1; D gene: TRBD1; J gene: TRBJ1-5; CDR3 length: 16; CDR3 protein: CASSFGDRGLGQPQHF; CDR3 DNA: TGCGCCAGCAGCTTTGGGGACAGGGGTTTAGGTCAGCCCCAGCATTTT
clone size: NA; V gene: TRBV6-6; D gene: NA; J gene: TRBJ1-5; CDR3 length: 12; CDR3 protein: CASSYHGQPQHF; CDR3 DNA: TGTGCCAGCAGTTACCATGGTCAGCCCCAGCATTTT
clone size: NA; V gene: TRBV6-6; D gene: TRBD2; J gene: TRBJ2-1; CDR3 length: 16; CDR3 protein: CASSDKTSGGANEQFF; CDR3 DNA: TGTGCCAGCAGCGATAAGACTAGCGGGGGGGCCAATGAGCAGTTCTTC
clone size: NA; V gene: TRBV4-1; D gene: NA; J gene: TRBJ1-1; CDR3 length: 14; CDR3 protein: CASSQRTMNTEAFF; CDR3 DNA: TGCGCCAGCAGCCAACGGACAATGAACACTGAAGCTTTCTTT
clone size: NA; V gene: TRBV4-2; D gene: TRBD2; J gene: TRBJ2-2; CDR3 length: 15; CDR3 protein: CASSQDGLATGELFF; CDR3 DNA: TGTGCCAGCAGCCAAGACGGACTAGCGACCGGGGAGCTGTTTTTT
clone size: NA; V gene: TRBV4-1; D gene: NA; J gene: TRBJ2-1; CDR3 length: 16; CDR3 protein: CASSPIKGALYNEQFF; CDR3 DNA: TGCGCCAGCAGCCCTATTAAAGGGGCTCTCTACAATGAGCAGTTCTTC
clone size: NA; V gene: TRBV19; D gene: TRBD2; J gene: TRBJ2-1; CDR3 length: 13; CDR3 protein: CASSLRGVYEQFF; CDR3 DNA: TGTGCCAGTAGCTTGCGGGGGGTTTATGAGCAGTTCTTC
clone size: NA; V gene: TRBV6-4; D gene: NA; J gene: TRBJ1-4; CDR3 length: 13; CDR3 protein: CASSRVANEKLFF; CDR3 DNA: TGTGCCAGCAGCAGGGTTGCTAATGAAAAACTGTTTTTT
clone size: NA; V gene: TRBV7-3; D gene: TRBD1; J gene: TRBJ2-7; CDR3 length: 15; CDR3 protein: CASSFGQGETYEQYF; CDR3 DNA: TGTGCCAGCAGCTTCGGACAGGGGGAAACCTACGAGCAGTACTTC
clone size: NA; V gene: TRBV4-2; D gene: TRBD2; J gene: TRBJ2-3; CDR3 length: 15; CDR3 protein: CASSHLAGGRDTQYF; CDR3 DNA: TGTGCCAGCAGCCATCTAGCGGGGGGTAGAGATACGCAGTATTTT
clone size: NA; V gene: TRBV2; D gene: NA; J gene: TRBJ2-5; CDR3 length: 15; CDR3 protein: CASSPTGTQKETQYF; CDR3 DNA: TGTGCCAGCAGCCCGACGGGGACGCAAAAAGAGACCCAGTACTTC
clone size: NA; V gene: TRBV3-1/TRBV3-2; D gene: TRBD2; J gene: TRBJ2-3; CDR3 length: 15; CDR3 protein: CASSQVGGGADTQYF; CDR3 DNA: TGTGCCAGCAGCCAAGTGGGCGGGGGGGCAGATACGCAGTATTTT